The 10 T cell receptor beta chains below come from one sample, sequenced in a study of blood T cell repertoires in COVID-19. TCRdb keeps only in-frame clones here, not all; method: immunoSEQ multiplex PCR. The repertoire holds 200,000 to 250,000 clones, with about nine tenths as singletons. The sequenced material came from peripheral blood. Receptor source: a man older than 75 with acute or convalescent COVID-19.

The chain has TRBV18 and TRBJ1-1; tentatively, D is TRBD1 (6 bases). Germline CDR1 and CDR2: KGHSH and LQKENI. This CDR3 is built from 11 residues. The ends were cut back, 6 bases at V and 5 bases at J, with 7 bases in the middle. CDR3 bases: TGTGCCAGCTCCACAGGGACTGAAGCTTTCTTT. This gives the protein CASSTGTEAFF.

The rearrangement joins TRBV6-5 to TRBJ1-2, with D maybe TRBD1 (6 bases). In germline, CDR1 is MNHEY, CDR2 SVGAGI. Trimming cost V 0 bases and J 4 bases, with 15 bases left between them. There are 16 residues in the CDR3. Here the CDR3 reads CASSYSKDSRLYGYTF. The CDR3, as DNA: TGTGCCAGCAGTTACTCGAAGGACAGCCGACTCTATGGCTACACCTTC.

The gene calls are TRBV6-1 and TRBJ2-7; TRBD2 agrees at 7 bases. V gave up 4 bases and J gave up 0 bases; unmatched junction bases: 12. The CDR3 loop spans 17 amino acids. Germline assignment: CDR1 MNHNS and CDR2 SASEGT. The CDR3 is CASSASISSGNSYEQYV. CDR3 bases: TGTGCCAGCAGTGCCTCAATATCCAGCGGGAACTCCTACGAGCAGTACGTC.

The genes are TRBV5-1 and TRBJ1-1; 8 nucleotides line up with TRBD1. Germline V lookup: CDR1 SGHRS, CDR2 YFSETQ. With V trimmed by 4 bases and J by 1 base, 3 bases remained unmatched. CDR3 length: 14 amino acids. CDR3 protein: CASSRGQGNTEAFF. As DNA, the CDR3 is TGCGCCAGCAGCAGAGGACAGGGGAACACTGAAGCTTTCTTT.

This clone was counted only a few times. This sequence joins TRBV4-2 and TRBJ1-3; 10 bases line up with TRBD1. Trimming took 2 bases from V and 8 from J; bases not matched to a gene: 12. Germline V gene lookup returns CDR1 LGHNA and CDR2 YNFKEQ. CDR3 size: 17 residues. The CDR3 here is CASSQTVGTGVMDTIYF. DNA of the CDR3: TGTGCCAGCAGCCAAACCGTCGGGACAGGGGTAATGGACACCATATATTTT.

This sequence joins TRBV3-1 (or the pseudogene TRBV3-2) and TRBJ1-2; D is undetermined. The CDR3 has 15 residues. V lost 1 base to trimming and J lost 6 bases, with 15 bases between them. CDR1 and CDR2 from the germline V gene are LGHDT and YNNKEL (reference sequence). CDR3 amino acids: CASSQVWSGQDGYTF. CDR3 coding DNA: TGTGCCAGCAGCCAAGTCTGGTCAGGCCAAGATGGCTACACCTTC.

The rearrangement links TRBV28 to TRBJ2-6; D might be TRBD1 (5 bases). The V and J ends lost 6 bases and 4 bases respectively, with 13 bases between them. The germline CDR1 and CDR2 sequences are MDHEN and SYDVKM. The CDR3 runs 15 residues. Here the CDR3 DNA reads TGTGCCAGCAGCCTTGCAGGGTCCGGGGCCAACGTCCTGACTTTC. Amino acid sequence: CASSLAGSGANVLTF.

V gene TRBV4-2 combines with J gene TRBJ2-2, with TRBD2 matching 9 bases. The CDR3 has 15 residues. Germline V gives CDR1 LGHNA, CDR2 YNFKEQ. V gave up 1 base and J gave up 4 bases; unmatched junction bases: 1. The CDR3 nucleotides read TGTGCCAGCAGCCAAGGACTAGCGGCCACCGGGGAGCTGTTTTTT. Translated, it gives CASSQGLAATGELFF.

V gene TRBV4-3 combines with J gene TRBJ1-4; perhaps TRBD1 as D (5 bases). The V end lost 3 bases, the J end lost 2 bases, and 16 bases lay between the germline ends. Germline loops: CDR1 LGHNA, CDR2 YSLEER. The CDR3 is 17 residues long. CDR3 bases: TGCGCCAGCAGCCAGTCCACAGGTTCTGCGACTAATGAAAAACTGTTTTTT. As protein: CASSQSTGSATNEKLFF.

V usage is TRBV5-4 and J usage is TRBJ1-2; D is possibly TRBD1 (5 bases). V lost 1 base and J 10 bases, leaving 11 bases between the germline ends. Germline lookup yields CDR1 SGHNT and CDR2 YYREEE (reference sequence). The CDR3 is 12 amino acids. CDR3 region: CASSLSTGLYTF. The CDR3, as DNA: TGTGCCAGCAGCTTGAGTACAGGTCTCTACACCTTC.